The 21 T cell receptor beta chains reported below all come from one sample, sequenced in a study of shared clonotypes between healthy human individuals. The naive CD8 subset, CD45RO-negative cells positively selected for CCR7, excluded terminally differentiated effector memory CD45RA+ cells. The table came from immunoSEQ multiplex PCR; TCRdb's copy has only in-frame clones and leaves some out. The table has about 2 million clones, less than 95% seen once; the top ten hold 0.85% to 1.3%. Sequencing input: naive CD8+ T cells sorted from blood. These receptor sequences come from a young man in good health.

The chain uses TRBV7-9 and TRBJ1-5, with D unclear. The germline V gene encodes CDR1 SEHNR and CDR2 FQNEAQ (reference sequence). The V end lost 5 bases, the J end lost 3 bases, and 8 bases lay between the germline ends. The length of the CDR3 is 13 residues. CDR3 loop: CASSTWANQPQHF. In nucleotides, the CDR3 is TGTGCCAGCAGCACTTGGGCCAATCAGCCCCAGCATTTT. Drawing the rest from reference TRBV7-9 and TRBJ1-5, the complete variable domain is DTGVSQNPRHKITKRGQNVTFRCDPISEHNRLYWYRQTLGQGPEFLTYFQNEAQLEKSRLLSDRFSAERPKGSFSTLEIQRTEQGDSAMYLCASSTWANQPQHFGDGTRLSIL.

The chain employs TRBV7-9 and TRBJ2-7; 8 bases line up with TRBD2. The CDR3 is made up of 14 amino acids. Per germline, CDR1 SEHNR and CDR2 FQNEAQ (reference sequence). The trim removed 3 bases at V and 6 bases at J, leaving 7 bases unmatched. CDR3 nucleotide sequence: TGTGCCAGCAGCTTCGGCGGGGGGCCTGGCGAGCAGTACTTC. Amino acids: CASSFGGGPGEQYF.

The chain recombines TRBV6-6 with TRBJ2-1; 13 nucleotides match TRBD2. This CDR3 is 15 amino acids long. Germline trimming cut 6 bases from V and 15 bases from J; bases unmatched to any gene: 14. Germline V gene sequence: CDR1 MNHNY, CDR2 SVGAGI (reference sequence). CDR3: CASSPTGLAGPQGFF. The CDR3 DNA reads TGTGCCAGCAGCCCCACGGGACTAGCGGGGCCACAGGGGTTCTTC.

Comments on this clone: Other DNA variants within this sample encode the same CDR3. This chain links TRBV27 with TRBJ1-5; TRBD1 agrees at 8 bases. Trimming at V came to 11 bases and at J to 3 bases, leaving 6 bases not matched to a gene. The CDR3 spans 13 residues. Germline lookup yields CDR1 MNHEY and CDR2 SMNVEV (reference sequence). Here the CDR3 DNA reads TGTGCCTCCGGACAGGGACTCAATCAGCCCCAGCATTTT. Amino acids: CASGQGLNQPQHF.

The chain joins TRBV2 to TRBJ2-1; 11 nucleotides agree with TRBD2. Trimming took 6 bases from V and 4 from J; bases not matched to a gene: 5. The V gene's germline CDR1 is SNHLY and CDR2 FYNNEI. The CDR3 has 15 amino acids. CDR3 sequence (DNA): TGTGCCAGCAGCGGGACTAGCGGAAGATACAATGAGCAGTTCTTC. It codes for CASSGTSGRYNEQFF.

V gene TRBV4-1 combines with J gene TRBJ1-1; 7 bases fit TRBD1. The CDR3 consists of 19 residues. Germline values: CDR1 MGHRA, CDR2 YSYEKL. V gave up 0 bases and J gave up 3 bases; unmatched junction bases: 16. This CDR3 reads CASSQDEWLEQGWDTEAFF. CDR3 coding DNA: TGCGCCAGCAGCCAAGATGAGTGGTTGGAACAGGGGTGGGACACTGAAGCTTTCTTT.

In regard to this clone: Additional DNA sequences in this sample encode the identical CDR3. The J gene is TRBJ1-5, the V gene TRBV28, with D possibly being TRBD1 (5 bases). The CDR3 runs to 14 residues. The germline CDR1 and CDR2 sequences are MDHEN and SYDVKM. V lost 3 bases to trimming and J lost 4 bases, with 10 bases between them. Here the CDR3 reads CASSLGRGNQPQHF. CDR3 DNA sequence: TGTGCCAGCAGTTTGGGAAGGGGTAATCAGCCCCAGCATTTT.

This chain joins TRBV10-3 and TRBJ2-2; D is uncertain. V gave up 7 bases and J gave up 1 base, with 7 bases separating them. This CDR3 is built from 13 residues. Germline values: CDR1 ENHRY, CDR2 SYGVKD. The CDR3 DNA is TGTGCCATCATGTCAGAGAACACCGGGGAGCTGTTTTTT. Amino acids: CAIMSENTGELFF.

The V and J genes are TRBV4-1 and TRBJ2-7; D gene uncertain. The CDR3 spans 12 residues. Germline V gives CDR1 MGHRA, CDR2 YSYEKL. Trimming took 0 bases from V and 5 from J, leaving 5 bases between them. Here the CDR3 DNA reads TGCGCCAGCAGCCAAGATTGGGACGAGCAGTACTTC. This encodes CASSQDWDEQYF.

This clone was picked up one time. This specimen includes other DNA sequences encoding the same CDR3. The J gene is TRBJ2-3, the V gene TRBV11-2; no firm D call. This CDR3 has 13 amino acids. CDR1 is SGHAT and CDR2 is FQNNGV in the germline V gene. V was clipped by 0 bases and J by 3 bases, with 4 bases between them. The CDR3 bases are TGTGCCAGCAGCTTAGAAACTACAGATACGCAGTATTTT. Its translation: CASSLETTDTQYF.

The J gene is TRBJ2-7, the V gene TRBV5-4; 10 bases match TRBD2. The CDR3 loop spans 12 amino acids. The V gene end was trimmed by 5 bases and the J gene end by 13 bases; junction bases not matched to a gene: 9. Germline CDR1 and CDR2: SGHNT and YYREEE (reference sequence). CDR3 loop: CASRENSGRLYF. The CDR3 coding sequence is TGTGCCAGCAGGGAAAATAGCGGGAGGCTCTACTTC.

The chain links TRBV6-6 to TRBJ1-2; 9 nucleotides match TRBD1. Germline CDR1 is MNHNY and CDR2 is SVGAGI (reference sequence). This CDR3 region has 16 residues. Unmatched junction bases numbered 15, after V lost 8 bases and J lost 5 bases. In DNA, the CDR3 is TGTGCCAGCCTATATGTACCGACAGGGGGGGAGTATGGCTACACCTTC. It specifies CASLYVPTGGEYGYTF.

The chain has TRBV28 and TRBJ2-1, with 10 bases lining up with TRBD1. Germline V CDR1 and CDR2: MDHEN, SYDVKM. The CDR3 extends over 17 amino acids. Losses at the gene ends were 2 bases for V and 8 bases for J; bases not matched to a gene: 12. CDR3 bases: TGTGCCAGCAGTTTAACCCCCCCGGGACAGGGGATGGATGAGCAGTTCTTC. It specifies CASSLTPPGQGMDEQFF.

The rearrangement uses TRBV25-1 and TRBJ2-1; D not certain. Trimming left V 0 bases short and J 6 bases short, with 6 bases between. The CDR3 covers 13 residues. From germline, CDR1 is MGHDK and CDR2 SYGVNS. CDR3 bases: TGTGCCAGCAGTGAATATTCCAGCAATGAGCAGTTCTTC. This translates into CASSEYSSNEQFF.

As concerns this clone: This sample also contains other DNA sequences that code for the same CDR3. This chain connects TRBV13 to TRBJ2-1; D unresolved. The CDR3 is 12 amino acids. Per germline, CDR1 PRHDT and CDR2 FYEKMQ (reference sequence). Trimming pared 1 base from V and 8 bases from J, leaving 6 bases between. The CDR3 spells CASSLEGDEQFF. The CDR3 region has the DNA TGTGCCAGCAGCTTAGAAGGAGATGAGCAGTTCTTC. The whole variable domain, filled in from reference TRBV13 and TRBJ2-1, reads AAGVIQSPRHLIKEKRETATLKCYPIPRHDTVYWYQQGPGQDPQFLISFYEKMQSDKGSIPDRFSAQQFSDYHSELNMSSLELGDSALYFCASSLEGDEQFFGPGTRLTVL.

The chain has TRBV7-8 and TRBJ2-7; D call uncertain. V lost 2 bases to trimming and J lost 0 bases, with 8 bases between them. CDR3 length: 14 residues. CDR1 and CDR2 (germline): SGHVS, FQNEAQ. The DNA for the CDR3 is TGTGCCAGCAGCTTATACGAGGCCTCCTACGAGCAGTACTTC. Its protein product is CASSLYEASYEQYF.

The chain combines TRBV27 with TRBJ2-1, with 12 bases that match TRBD2. Germline V gene data show CDR1 as MNHEY and CDR2 as SMNVEV (reference sequence). The V and J ends lost 10 bases and 6 bases, in that order; junction bases with no gene match: 7. The CDR3 loop spans 14 amino acids. In DNA form, the CDR3 reads TGTGCCACCGGGGGACTAGCGGGTAGCAATGAGCAGTTCTTC. Residues: CATGGLAGSNEQFF.

The rearrangement uses TRBV10-1 and TRBJ2-7; a weak D match, TRBD1 (6 bases). V was pared by 9 bases and J by 4 bases, with 13 bases between. Per germline, CDR1 WNHNN and CDR2 SYGVQD (reference sequence). CDR3 length: 12 amino acids. The CDR3 loop reads CARPYRAYEQYF. In DNA form, the CDR3 reads TGCGCCAGGCCTTACAGGGCGTACGAGCAGTACTTC.

The CDR3 sequence: CASSVAREGAGANVLTF. The CDR3 DNA reads as TGTGCCAGCAGCGTAGCGAGGGAAGGGGCTGGGGCCAACGTCCTGACTTTC. This chain links TRBV9 with TRBJ2-6, with D possibly being TRBD1 or TRBD2 (5 bases each). This CDR3 contains 17 residues. V lost 0 bases and J lost 2, with 12 bases in between. Germline assignment: CDR1 SGDLS and CDR2 YYNGEE.

This chain uses TRBV25-1 with TRBJ2-1; possible D gene TRBD2, 6 bases. Looked up from germline, CDR1 is MGHDK and CDR2 is SYGVNS. The CDR3 has 15 amino acids. Trimming took off 4 bases at V and 10 bases at J, with 20 bases between the two ends. CDR3 bases: TGTGCCAGCAGTGGTGGACTGGGCCTTCGGGGGGAGCAGTTCTTC. Residues: CASSGGLGLRGEQFF.

V and J are TRBV19 and TRBJ2-1; 7 bases align to TRBD2. V lost 6 bases and J lost 6; bases outside the gene matches: 8. CDR1 is LNHDA, CDR2 SQIVND, per germline (reference sequence). CDR3 size: 14 residues. CDR3 amino acids: CASSLAENINEQFF. Written as DNA, the CDR3 is TGTGCCAGTAGCCTAGCGGAAAATATCAATGAGCAGTTCTTC.